The rows below give T cell receptor beta chains drawn from one sample of a study of T-cell reconstitution after alpha-beta-depleted transplantation in children. A single record per CDR3 protein comes from TCRdb applying MiXCR to the PCR reads. The table shows about 980,000 distinct CDR3 sequences, with less than 30% occurring only once. This specimen consisted of PBMCs, mostly from graft donor cells, obtained 360 days after TCRalphabeta/CD19-depleted stem cell transplant. These receptors were collected from a boy less than two years old who had a stem cell transplant for SCID, so the T cells may come from the graft donor. Both conserved end residues are trimmed from each CDR3. The order of the fields is J gene, V gene, CDR3 protein.

J gene: TRBJ2-7
V gene: TRBV10-3
CDR3 protein: AISAEAGAISYEQY

J gene: TRBJ2-5
V gene: TRBV20-1
CDR3 protein: SARERETQY

J gene: TRBJ1-5
V gene: TRBV9
CDR3 protein: ASSSRQEAVNQPQH

J gene: TRBJ1-2
V gene: TRBV18
CDR3 protein: ASSPDRREGRYT

J gene: TRBJ2-1
V gene: TRBV7-8
CDR3 protein: ASSGGTDKQF

J gene: TRBJ2-1
V gene: TRBV29-1
CDR3 protein: SVIAGGRGEQF

J gene: TRBJ2-7
V gene: TRBV5-1
CDR3 protein: ASSPPDRFYEQY

J gene: TRBJ1-3
V gene: TRBV12-3/TRBV12-4
CDR3 protein: ASSIRVSGNTIY

J gene: TRBJ1-1
V gene: TRBV19
CDR3 protein: ASSIRGSAATEAF

J gene: TRBJ1-3
V gene: TRBV4-1
CDR3 protein: ASSQPTGAGNTIY